The 8 T cell receptor gamma chains below come from one sample, sequenced in a study of gamma delta lymphoproliferative disorders and STAT genes listed by TCRdb under 2018. Genomic DNA from peripheral blood mononuclear cells isolated from patients and controls was used for TCR sequencing. Preparation of the library involved multiplex PCR. Sequencing relied on an Illumina MiSeq. TCRdb called clones from the public reads with CATT, and repeated DNA sequences were later combined into one row. Recorded for this sample are around 5,000 gamma-chain clones; more than 6% of them occurred a single time. The ten largest account for roughly 2.9% of the sample. Sequences were obtained from blood. Receptors originate from a human donor in good health.

This clone is categorized as medium-sized. The chain has TRGV4 and TRGJ1 or TRGJ2. No J segment appears in TCRdb, so it was assigned here by matching the sequence to germline. Unmatched junction bases numbered 7, after V lost 4 bases and J lost 1 base. CDR1 EGSTGY and CDR2 YDSYTSSV come from the germline V gene. CDR3 length: 14 residues. As DNA, the CDR3 is TGTGCCACCTGGGAATCCGAAAATTATTATAAGAAACTCTTT. Translation: CATWESENYYKKLF.

This clone was seen ten or more times. This rearrangement joins TRGV2 to TRGJ1 or TRGJ2. TCRdb is silent on the J gene; assignment here came from matching the DNA to germline. The trim removed 0 bases at V and 2 bases at J, leaving 7 bases unmatched. The CDR3 consists of 15 residues. CDR1 EGSNGY and CDR2 YDSYNSKV come from the germline V gene. CDR3 DNA sequence: TGTGCCACCTGGGACGGGCCGGATCATTATTATAAGAAACTCTTT. This sequence encodes CATWDGPDHYYKKLF.

In its sample, this clone is medium-sized (0.01 to 0.1%). The chain combines TRGV3 with TRGJ1 or TRGJ2. The J gene is absent in TCRdb and was assigned here via DNA matching to germline. In germline, CDR1 is VTNTFY, CDR2 YDVSTARD (reference sequence). The CDR3 spans 16 residues. V trimming: 0 bases; J trimming: 3 bases; junction bases outside the gene matches: 11. The CDR3 is CATWDRPTESYYKKLF. Here the CDR3 DNA reads TGTGCCACCTGGGACAGGCCAACAGAGAGTTATTATAAGAAACTCTTT.

This clone was seen ten or more times. The DNA for the CDR3 is TGTGCCTTGTGGGAGGTGCGCCCTTATTATAAGAAACTCTTT. This translates into CALWEVRPYYKKLF. V and J are TRGV9 and TRGJ1 or TRGJ2. No J gene is reported in TCRdb; it was inferred here by comparing the DNA with germline. CDR3 length: 14 amino acids. With 0 bases clipped from V and 3 bases from J, the junction kept 5 bases outside the gene matches. Germline V gives CDR1 GITISATS, CDR2 ISYDGTV (reference sequence).

This clone is labeled medium-sized (0.01 to 0.1%). This chain connects TRGV5 to TRGJ1 or TRGJ2. TCRdb carries no J gene annotation; the J gene was assigned here by matching the DNA with germline. CDR1 and CDR2 from the germline V gene are VINAFY and YDVSNSKD. V was clipped by 1 base and J by 11 bases; unmatched bases: 17. There are 15 residues in the CDR3. The DNA for the CDR3 is TGTGCCACCTGGGACAGACTGAGGAATTCGGCGGAGAAACTCTTT. Translated: CATWDRLRNSAEKLF.

This clone showed up many times. This chain joins TRGV9 and TRGJP. No J gene was available from TCRdb, and it was assigned here by a germline match of the DNA. Looked up from germline, CDR1 is GITISATS and CDR2 is ISYDGTV (reference sequence). This CDR3 has 18 residues. The V and J ends lost 0 bases and 5 bases, in that order; junction bases with no gene match: 7. In DNA form, the CDR3 reads TGTGCCTTGTGGGAGGTGCAATTCGAAGAGTTGGGCAAAAAAATCAAGGTATTT. Its protein is CALWEVQFEELGKKIKVF.

This clone is labeled as medium-sized. The V and J genes are TRGV4 and TRGJ1 or TRGJ2. In the absence of a J gene in TCRdb, the DNA was matched to germline to assign it here. The germline CDR1 and CDR2 sequences are EGSTGY and YDSYTSSV. With 3 bases clipped from V and 8 bases from J, the junction kept 13 bases outside the gene matches. CDR3 size: 14 residues. The CDR3 DNA follows: TGTGCCACCTGGGATCACTTGGGGGGGCATAAGAAACTCTTT. Translated, it gives CATWDHLGGHKKLF.

This clone is classed as medium-sized. Other DNA sequences in this specimen translate into the identical CDR3. The J gene is TRGJ1 or TRGJ2, the V gene TRGV2. TCRdb is silent on the J gene; assignment here came from matching the DNA to germline. Losses at the gene ends were 1 base for V and 0 bases for J; bases not matched to a gene: 3. Per the germline V gene, CDR1 is EGSNGY and CDR2 is YDSYNSKV. The CDR3 consists of 14 residues. For the CDR3, the DNA is TGTGCCACCTGGGACGGCAAGAATTATTATAAGAAACTCTTT. It yields the protein CATWDGKNYYKKLF.